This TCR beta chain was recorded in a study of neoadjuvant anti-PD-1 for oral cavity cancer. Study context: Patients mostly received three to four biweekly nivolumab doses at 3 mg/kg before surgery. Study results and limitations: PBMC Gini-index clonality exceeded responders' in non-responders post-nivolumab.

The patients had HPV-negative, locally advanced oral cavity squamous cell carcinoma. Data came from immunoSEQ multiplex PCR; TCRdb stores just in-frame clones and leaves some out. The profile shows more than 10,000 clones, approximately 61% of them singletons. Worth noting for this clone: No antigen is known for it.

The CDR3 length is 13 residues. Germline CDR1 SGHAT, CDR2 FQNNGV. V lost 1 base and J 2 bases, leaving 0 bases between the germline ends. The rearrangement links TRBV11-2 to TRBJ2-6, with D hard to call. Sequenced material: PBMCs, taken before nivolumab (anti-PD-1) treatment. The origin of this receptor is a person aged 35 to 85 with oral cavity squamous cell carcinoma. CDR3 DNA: TGTGCCAGCAGCTTAGCTGGGGCCAACGTCCTGACTTTC. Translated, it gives CASSLAGANVLTF. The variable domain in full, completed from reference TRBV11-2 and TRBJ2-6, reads EAGVAQSPRYKIIEKRQSVAFWCNPISGHATLYWYQQILGQGPKLLIQFQNNGVVDDSQLPKDRFSAERLKGVDSTLKIQPAKLEDSAVYLCASSLAGANVLTFGAGSRLTVL.